Described below is a single TCR beta chain sequence and its context. This clonotype occurred a few times. The specificity of this receptor is unknown. No base quality values were provided; no much bigger clone lies one nucleotide off. These data belong to a study of regulatory T cells in long-lasting Graves disease (dated by TCRdb to the early 2020s). The study in broad terms: In the newly diagnosed Graves' disease group, patients had been taking antithyroid drugs for less than 3 months. Patients with persistent Graves' disease were compared with patients with newly diagnosed Graves' disease using TCR sequencing and RNA sequencing of peripheral blood. The study was registered as a clinical trial and conducted in China. A total of some 35 samples underwent TCR sequencing, from about 13 patients with persistent Graves' disease and some 20 patients with newly diagnosed Graves' disease. Overall study results and their limits: Lower TCR Shannon entropy and fewer highly expanded clones were observed in persistent Graves' disease patients than in newly diagnosed patients, which suggested clonal expansion. As a limitation, the authors acknowledged that the small sample size may reduce accuracy. Patients with persistent disease shared more public clonotypes (approximately 2,500) than newly diagnosed patients did (around 930). The study examined only peripheral blood because the primary lesion, thyroid tissue, could not be accessed. Only the TCR beta chain was sequenced and analyzed.

Library construction relied on multiplex PCR. TCRdb records Illumina HiSeq 4000 as the sequencer. iRepertoire HTBI primers and Arm-PCR amplification of CDR3 regions were used to construct TCR beta libraries. Before sequencing, the PCR products underwent gel purification. The study's processing was this. Across samples, 60 to 80 TRBV and 13 to 15 TRBJ segments were identified and used for gene usage analysis of CDR3 amino acid clonotypes. COPE and FqMerger were used to merge the filtered high-quality paired reads into contigs. Contigs were aligned with BLAST to IMGT TRBV, TRBD and TRBJ reference genes, and CDR3 was defined per IMGT. Any clonotype with a frequency above 0.1% was counted as a highly expanded clone. Repertoire diversity was measured by Shannon entropy, and V-J evenness by the Gini coefficient. A clonotype was considered public if more than one individual shared it. In-frame beta chains were kept once TCRdb had trimmed the public reads at Q25 with fastp and called clones with MiXCR. Records with the same CDR3 protein are collapsed into one entry carrying the most frequent genes and DNA. TCRdb's processing, not the authors' own work, is the source of the V and J calls. The sample table records hundreds of thousands of distinct CDR3 sequences; about a sixth of these occur just once. Together, the top ten hold around 10% of the sample.

Taken with the paper, the label for time point translates to: newly diagnosed GD, antithyroid drugs for less than 3 months. RNA was extracted from PBMCs in TRIzol for both TCR sequencing and RNA sequencing. The diagnosis of Graves' disease was made according to American Thyroid Association guidelines. Patients were recruited from an endocrinology department in Xi'an, China. From each patient, around 9 milliliters of peripheral blood was collected into an EDTA anticoagulant tube. Ficoll Paque Plus density gradient separation was used to isolate PBMCs, and no further T cell sorting was performed. An Agilent 2100 Bioanalyzer and agarose gel were used to check RNA quality, while a NanoDrop 2000 measured RNA concentration. These data are also associated with another study on T cells in Graves' hyperthyroidism and ophthalmopathy. Reported in the second study: Stable Graves' hyperthyroidism was defined as no progression to ophthalmopathy during 18 months of follow-up. Hyperthyroidism patients were newly diagnosed, with disease duration under 2 months, and aged 18 to 65 years. Patients with uncontrolled infections, other autoimmune diseases, pregnancy or lactation were excluded. Diagnoses were established on the basis of clinical symptoms, serum thyroxine and TRAb, thyroid ultrasound, and orbital computed tomography. The TCR CDR3 was subjected to a first round of RT-PCR using the HTBI primer set and the Qiagen OneStep RT-PCR kit. Most expanded thyroid clonotypes (frequency above 0.001) were also detected in blood, a finding suggesting that blood repertoires may reflect thyroid immune responses. Ophthalmopathy was separated from stable hyperthyroidism by a 13 V-J signature model, with 85% to 90% sensitivity and about 81% specificity obtained in cross-validation and 80%/75% obtained in testing. During validation, the model predicted progression to ophthalmopathy a median of about 5.9 months ahead of onset, with roughly 65% sensitivity and 72.22% specificity. To identify distinguishing TCR V-J signatures, a discovery cohort of some 100 patients was used, comprising roughly 45 with Graves' ophthalmopathy and around 57 with stable Graves' hyperthyroidism. Prospective prediction of ophthalmopathy was tested in an independent validation cohort consisting of roughly 20 hyperthyroidism patients and 15 or so patients who later progressed to ophthalmopathy. The roughly 100 discovery patients were divided at random into training and test sets in a 7:3 ratio. In about 6 Graves' hyperthyroidism patients, the study also compared T-cell repertoires from thyroid tissue with T-cell repertoires from blood. Once sampling was done, hyperthyroidism patients were given methimazole at a starting dose of 30 mg daily, whereas ophthalmopathy patients were given high-dose intravenous methylprednisolone. Libraries were constructed in a second round of multiplex PCR, after which size selection and purification were performed. Libraries were sequenced paired-end with 100 bp reads on an Illumina HiSeq2000. SOAPnuke was used to process the raw data, removing reads that contained adapters or uncalled bases, had a mean Phred below 15, or lacked an exact match to the constant primer or identifier. COPE v1.2.5 was used to merge the high-quality paired reads, and each unique nucleotide sequence was defined as a clonotype. MiTCR v1.1 was used to align clonotypes to the IMGT TRBV, TRBD and TRBJ reference segments. The analysis was restricted to V-J combinations with a frequency above 0.0001, which together covered about 99% of the repertoires. A TCS score was defined as the ratio between F50 (clonal expansion) and ExV (chaos), using BLOSUM62-based TCRdist between CDR3 peptides within each V-J. Welch's t-statistics and random forest reduced roughly 540 V-J features to under 15, which were used in a naive Bayes classifier (R e1071). Sample size was not statistically predetermined, and blinding of investigators to group allocation was not performed. TCR Vbeta CDR3 sequencing of 140 or so peripheral blood samples (roughly 43 ophthalmopathy, 75 to 80 hyperthyroidism and roughly 17 progressor patients) is reported in the paper.

The starting material was peripheral blood mononuclear cells (PBMCs), obtained at new diagnosis, from a patient treated with antithyroid drugs. This receptor was taken from a woman in her twenties or thirties with Graves disease. Donor details come from another sample of the same person, matched by shared clones.

The CDR3 protein is CASSPPSLGYEQYF. In nucleotides, the sequence is TGTGCCAGCTCTCCCCCATCTCTCGGGTACGAGCAGTACTTC. Rearrangement joined TRBV7-9 to TRBJ2-7, with no confident D gene call. V loses 8 bases of germline sequence and J loses 4 bases, and the interval between the two ends is 18 bases. CDR1 and CDR2 (SEHNR, FQNEAQ) derive from the germline V gene (reference sequence). Spanning cysteine to phenylalanine, the CDR3 consists of 14 amino acids. This entry keeps only the CDR3 DNA: 42 bases, framed from base 1.